The 24 T cell receptor beta chains below all came from one sample that was sequenced in a study of T cell changes during pregnancy in multiple sclerosis (dated by TCRdb to the late 2010s). The library was prepared using the immunoSEQ multiplex PCR assay. The immuneACCESS repertoire file appears here via TCRdb, limited to in-frame rearrangements. These files lack a portion of the clones; in checked studies, under half of the deficit traces to unresolved V genes, and the cause of the others is not known. For this sample the table gives tens of thousands of clones, of which roughly nine tenths were detected only once. 0.21% of the sample goes to the ten largest clones. Specimen: CD4+ T cells from peripheral blood mononuclear cells, collected before pregnancy. The receptors originated from a female donor with multiple sclerosis, enrolled in a pregnancy study.

The genes are TRBV19 and TRBJ2-7; D may be TRBD1 (6 bases). This CDR3 has 16 amino acids. Germline-derived CDR1 and CDR2 are LNHDA and SQIVND (reference sequence). With 4 bases removed from V and 0 bases from J, the gap between germline ends came to 16 bases. Here the CDR3 DNA reads TGTGCCAGTAGTACAAACAATCCGGACAGCTCCTACGAGCAGTACTTC. It encodes CASSTNNPDSSYEQYF.

The chain recombines TRBV4-1 with TRBJ2-3; 8 bases agree with TRBD2. The CDR3 length is 16 residues. Trimming cost V 4 bases and J 6 bases; bases outside gene matches: 12. The germline CDR1 and CDR2 sequences are MGHRA and YSYEKL. CDR3 sequence: CASSPVGSGVWDTQYF. The CDR3 coding sequence is TGCGCCAGCAGCCCCGTAGGTAGCGGGGTTTGGGATACGCAGTATTTT.

J is TRBJ2-7 and V is TRBV28, with D possibly being TRBD1 (5 bases). Germline values: CDR1 MDHEN, CDR2 SYDVKM. The germline V and J ends were trimmed by 7 bases and 8 bases, with 15 bases remaining between them. The CDR3 length is 12 residues. The CDR3 bases are TGTGCCAGCACCGTTGGGGCTCGCAAGCAGTACTTC. Its protein product is CASTVGARKQYF.

DNA of the CDR3: TGTGCCAGCAGCCTCAACCAGGGGGCTTACAATGAGCAGTTCTTC. This gives the protein CASSLNQGAYNEQFF. The V call is TRBV5-6, the J call TRBJ2-1, with 8 nucleotides matching TRBD1. In germline, CDR1 is SGHDT, CDR2 YYEEEE. The length of the CDR3 is 15 residues. The ends lost 4 bases at V and 4 bases at J; junction bases unmatched: 7.

This chain links TRBV7-2 with TRBJ1-2; no clear D. The CDR3 spans 13 residues. Germline V gene data show CDR1 as SGHTA and CDR2 as FQGNSA. V lost 1 base to trimming and J lost 2 bases, with 5 bases between them. The CDR3 nucleotides are TGTGCCAGCAGCTTAGACAAAAACTATGGCTACACCTTC. It yields the protein CASSLDKNYGYTF. Variable domain in full (rest from reference TRBV7-2 and TRBJ1-2): GAGVSQSPSNKVTEKGKDVELRCDPISGHTALYWYRQSLGQGLEFLIYFQGNSAPDKSGLPSDRFSAERTGGSVSTLTIQRTQQEDSAVYLCASSLDKNYGYTFGSGTRLTVV.

The V gene is TRBV30, the J gene TRBJ1-1, with unresolved D. The CDR3 loop spans 11 amino acids. Germline V CDR1 and CDR2: GTSNPN, SVGIG (reference sequence). V lost 5 bases and J lost 4, with 8 bases in between. DNA for the CDR3: TGTGCCTGGGAACGCGGCACTGAAGCTTTCTTT. Translated: CAWERGTEAFF.

V and J are TRBV5-4 and TRBJ2-1; 8 positions match TRBD1. This CDR3 has 15 residues. The V gene's germline CDR1 is SGHNT and CDR2 YYREEE (reference sequence). The ends lost 4 bases at V and 0 bases at J; junction bases unmatched: 3. CDR3 sequence: CASSQGQDSYNEQFF. The CDR3, as DNA: TGTGCCAGCAGCCAGGGACAGGACTCCTACAATGAGCAGTTCTTC.

The chain is built from TRBV28 and TRBJ1-1, with 7 bases fitting TRBD1. V lost 6 bases to trimming and J lost 0 bases; unmatched junction nucleotides: 10. The CDR3 sequence is 16 residues long. Germline CDR1 reads MDHEN; CDR2 reads SYDVKM. The chain's CDR3 is CASSPGQRIMNTEAFF. For the CDR3, the DNA is TGTGCCAGCAGCCCGGGACAGAGAATAATGAACACTGAAGCTTTCTTT.

This rearrangement joins TRBV10-3 to TRBJ2-3, with a weak D call TRBD1 (5 bases). CDR1 and CDR2 (germline): ENHRY, SYGVKD. V was shortened by 6 bases and J by 6 bases, with 19 bases between the two germline ends. CDR3 length: 15 residues. CDR3 DNA sequence: TGTGCCATCAGCCCCGTCGAAGCTTACAGGGATACGCAGTATTTT. Translated, it gives CAISPVEAYRDTQYF.

The V gene is TRBV7-9, the J gene TRBJ2-3; tentative D call: TRBD1 (6 bases). The V end was cut by 4 bases, the J end by 7 bases, with 12 bases between. The CDR3 loop spans 13 amino acids. The germline CDR1 and CDR2 sequences are SEHNR and FQNEAQ (reference sequence). This CDR3 is CASSSGQYNTQYF. CDR3 nucleotide sequence: TGTGCCAGCAGCTCCGGACAGTATAATACGCAGTATTTT.

The chain uses TRBV5-1 and TRBJ2-1; D is possibly TRBD2 (6 bases). CDR1 and CDR2 (germline): SGHRS, YFSETQ. CDR3 length equals 14 residues. V shed 4 bases and J shed 8 bases, with 16 bases lying between them. This CDR3 reads CASSAGLLGDEQFF. DNA of the CDR3: TGCGCCAGCAGCGCGGGACTCCTGGGGGATGAGCAGTTCTTC.

In this sample, this clone turned up once. The rearrangement links TRBV5-1 to TRBJ1-4; 9 bases line up with TRBD1. V lost 4 bases and J lost 8; bases outside the gene matches: 12. Germline V gives CDR1 SGHRS, CDR2 YFSETQ. The CDR3 is made up of 16 amino acids. CDR3 residues: CASSTQPGQGGEKLFF. The DNA for the CDR3 is TGCGCCAGCAGCACCCAACCGGGACAGGGCGGGGAAAAACTGTTTTTT.

The chain couples TRBV19 to TRBJ1-1; tentatively, D is TRBD1 (6 bases). This CDR3 has 13 residues. V lost 6 bases to trimming and J lost 3 bases, with 11 bases between them. Germline V gene data show CDR1 as LNHDA and CDR2 as SQIVND (reference sequence). The CDR3 sequence is CASSPGQHTEAFF. As DNA, the CDR3 is TGTGCCAGTAGCCCTGGACAGCACACTGAAGCTTTCTTT.

This clone was counted only a few times. This chain connects TRBV10-2 to TRBJ1-1; tentative D call: TRBD1 (5 bases). Per germline, CDR1 WSHSY and CDR2 SAAADI. The CDR3 is made up of 11 amino acids. Trimming removed 2 bases at V and 11 bases at J, with 9 bases between. The CDR3 region is CASSERGRAFF. Written as DNA, the CDR3 is TGCGCCAGCAGTGAGAGGGGCAGGGCTTTCTTT.

The chain carries TRBV7-2 and TRBJ2-5; D is undetermined. Trimming shortened V by 3 bases and J by 5 bases, and 7 bases separated the two germline ends. Germline V lookup: CDR1 SGHTA, CDR2 FQGNSA. This CDR3 is 12 amino acids long. CDR3 coding DNA: TGTGCCAGCAGCTTCAACACGGAGACCCAGTACTTC. Amino acid sequence: CASSFNTETQYF.

The chain links TRBV29-1 to TRBJ1-2; D is possibly TRBD1 (6 bases). Trimming removed 7 bases at V and 4 bases at J, with 13 bases between. CDR1 SQVTM and CDR2 ANQGSEA come from the germline V gene. The CDR3 runs 12 residues. CDR3: CSAGQLVYGYTF. The DNA for the CDR3 is TGCAGCGCCGGACAGCTAGTCTATGGCTACACCTTC.

The chain carries TRBV9 and TRBJ2-5, with 7 nucleotides matching TRBD2. There are 17 residues in the CDR3. Per germline, CDR1 SGDLS and CDR2 YYNGEE. V was clipped by 4 bases and J by 5 bases; unmatched bases: 17. The CDR3 bases are TGTGCCAGCAGCCCCCACAGCGGGACCACCCCTGAGGAGACCCAGTACTTC. Amino acid sequence: CASSPHSGTTPEETQYF. Looking up the rest from reference TRBV9 and TRBJ2-5 gives the full variable domain: DSGVTQTPKHLITATGQRVTLRCSPRSGDLSVYWYQQSLDQGLQFLIQYYNGEERAKGNILERFSAQQFPDLHSELNLSSLELGDSALYFCASSPHSGTTPEETQYFGPGTRLLVL.

The V gene is TRBV18, the J gene TRBJ1-1; maybe TRBD1 (5 bases). The CDR3 consists of 13 residues. V was trimmed by 3 bases and J by 5 bases, leaving 10 bases between them. Germline assignment: CDR1 KGHSH and CDR2 LQKENI. The CDR3 sequence is CASSPRGGTEAFF. The CDR3 nucleotides read TGTGCCAGCTCACCCCGGGGGGGGACTGAAGCTTTCTTT.

The J gene is TRBJ1-4, the V gene TRBV7-9, with D tentatively TRBD1 (5 bases). V dropped 1 base and J dropped 2 bases, with 8 bases sitting between them. Looked up from germline, CDR1 is SEHNR and CDR2 is FQNEAQ (reference sequence). The CDR3 has 15 residues. CDR3 region: CASSLGAGTNEKLFF. CDR3 coding DNA: TGTGCCAGCAGCTTAGGGGCAGGGACTAATGAAAAACTGTTTTTT.

The chain uses TRBV6-1 and TRBJ2-5; D is undetermined. The CDR3 has 15 residues. Germline V gives CDR1 MNHNS, CDR2 SASEGT. Trimming took 10 bases from V and 1 from J, leaving 19 bases between them. The CDR3 reads CATFGLVRGQETQYF. The CDR3 DNA sequence: TGTGCCACCTTCGGGTTGGTCCGTGGCCAAGAGACCCAGTACTTC.

The DNA of the CDR3 is TGTGCCAGCTCACCTGGACCGGACAGCCGCTACGAGCAGTACTTC. Protein: CASSPGPDSRYEQYF. V usage is TRBV18 and J usage is TRBJ2-7; the D gene is possibly TRBD1 (6 bases). The CDR3 has 15 residues. The V and J ends lost 3 bases and 3 bases respectively, with 15 bases between them. Germline assignment: CDR1 KGHSH and CDR2 LQKENI. Filled out from reference TRBV18 and TRBJ2-7, the complete variable domain reads NAGVMQNPRHLVRRRGQEARLRCSPMKGHSHVYWYRQLPEEGLKFMVYLQKENIIDESGMPKERFSAEFPKEGPSILRIQQVVRGDSAAYFCASSPGPDSRYEQYFGPGTRLTVT.

The rearrangement joins TRBV19 to TRBJ2-3; possibly TRBD2 for D (6 bases). Germline V gene sequence: CDR1 LNHDA, CDR2 SQIVND (reference sequence). The CDR3 length is 15 residues. Trimming left V 2 bases short and J 3 bases short, with 12 bases between. Here the CDR3 reads CASSITEGLTDTQYF. CDR3 sequence (DNA): TGTGCCAGTAGTATAACGGAGGGGCTGACAGATACGCAGTATTTT.

The rearrangement joins TRBV4-2 to TRBJ1-2; TRBD1 agrees at 8 bases. V lost 3 bases to trimming and J lost 4 bases; unmatched junction nucleotides: 1. Germline V gene data show CDR1 as LGHNA and CDR2 as YNFKEQ. This CDR3 spans 13 amino acids. The CDR3 region has the DNA TGTGCCAGCAGCCACGGGACAGGCTATGGCTACACCTTC. Translated: CASSHGTGYGYTF.

CDR3 sequence reads: CASSTDRGDSPLHF. CDR3 in DNA: TGTGCCAGCAGTACCGACAGAGGAGACTCACCCCTCCACTTT. The chain is built from TRBV6-1 and TRBJ1-6; the D gene is possibly TRBD1 (5 bases). The ends were cut back, 5 bases at V and 10 bases at J, with 15 bases in the middle. CDR1 and CDR2 from the germline V gene are MNHNS and SASEGT. The CDR3 consists of 14 residues.